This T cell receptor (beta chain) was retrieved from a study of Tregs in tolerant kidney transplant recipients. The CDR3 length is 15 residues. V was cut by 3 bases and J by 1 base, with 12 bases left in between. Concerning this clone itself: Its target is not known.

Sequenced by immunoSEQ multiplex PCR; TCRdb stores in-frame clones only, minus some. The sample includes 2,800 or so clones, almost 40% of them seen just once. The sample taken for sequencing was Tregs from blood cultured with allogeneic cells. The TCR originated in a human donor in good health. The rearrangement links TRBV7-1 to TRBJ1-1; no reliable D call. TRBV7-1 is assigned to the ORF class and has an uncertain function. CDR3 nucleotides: TGTGCCAGCAGCTCCCTTCGGGCCCCGAACACTGAAGCTTTCTTT. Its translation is CASSSLRAPNTEAFF.